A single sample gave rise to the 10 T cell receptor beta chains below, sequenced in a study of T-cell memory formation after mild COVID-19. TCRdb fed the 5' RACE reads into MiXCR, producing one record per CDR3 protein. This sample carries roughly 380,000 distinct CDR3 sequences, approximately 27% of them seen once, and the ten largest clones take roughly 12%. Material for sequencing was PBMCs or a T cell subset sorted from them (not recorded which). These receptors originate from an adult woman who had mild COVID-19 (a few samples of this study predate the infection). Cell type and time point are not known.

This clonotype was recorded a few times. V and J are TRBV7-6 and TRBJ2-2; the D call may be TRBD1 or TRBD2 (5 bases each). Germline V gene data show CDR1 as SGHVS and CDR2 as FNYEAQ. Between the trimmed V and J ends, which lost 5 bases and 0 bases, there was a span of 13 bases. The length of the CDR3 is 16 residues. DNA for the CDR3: TGTGCCAGCAGCCCCATTAGGGGAGCGAACACCGGGGAGCTGTTTTTT. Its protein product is CASSPIRGANTGELFF.

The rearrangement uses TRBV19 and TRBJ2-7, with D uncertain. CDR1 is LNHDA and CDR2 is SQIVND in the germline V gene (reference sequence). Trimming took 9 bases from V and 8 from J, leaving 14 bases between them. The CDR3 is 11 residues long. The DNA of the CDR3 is TGTGCCAGGCCCTTCAGAGTCCAGCAGTACTTC. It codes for CARPFRVQQYF. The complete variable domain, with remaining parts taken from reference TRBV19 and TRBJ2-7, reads DGGITQSPKYLFRKEGQNVTLSCEQNLNHDAMYWYRQDPGQGLRLIYYSQIVNDFQKGDIAEGYSVSREKKESFPLTVTSAQKNPTAFYLCARPFRVQQYFGPGTRLTVT.

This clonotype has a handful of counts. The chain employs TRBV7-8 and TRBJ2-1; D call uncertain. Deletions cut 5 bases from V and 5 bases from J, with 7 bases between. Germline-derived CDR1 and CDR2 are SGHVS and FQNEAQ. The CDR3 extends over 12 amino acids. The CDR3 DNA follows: TGTGCCAGCAGCCCCGGGCACAATGAGCAGTTCTTC. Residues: CASSPGHNEQFF.

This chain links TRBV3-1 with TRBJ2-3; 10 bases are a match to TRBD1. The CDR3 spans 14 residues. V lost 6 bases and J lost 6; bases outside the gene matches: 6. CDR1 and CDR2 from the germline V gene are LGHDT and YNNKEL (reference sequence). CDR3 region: CASRPDRGLDTQYF. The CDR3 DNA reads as TGTGCCAGCAGACCAGACAGGGGGCTGGATACGCAGTATTTT.

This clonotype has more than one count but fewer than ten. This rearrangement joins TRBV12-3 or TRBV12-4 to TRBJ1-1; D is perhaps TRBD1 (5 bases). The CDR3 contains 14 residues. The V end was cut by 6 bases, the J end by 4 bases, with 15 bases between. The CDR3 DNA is TGTGCCAGCAGGCGGAGGGGCCGGGGCACTGAAGCTTTCTTT. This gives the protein CASRRRGRGTEAFF.

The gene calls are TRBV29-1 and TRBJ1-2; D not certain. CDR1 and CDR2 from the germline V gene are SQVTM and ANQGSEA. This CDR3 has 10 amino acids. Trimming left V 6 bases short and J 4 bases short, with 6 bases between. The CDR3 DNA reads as TGCAGCGTCGAGAGCTATGGCTACACCTTC. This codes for CSVESYGYTF.

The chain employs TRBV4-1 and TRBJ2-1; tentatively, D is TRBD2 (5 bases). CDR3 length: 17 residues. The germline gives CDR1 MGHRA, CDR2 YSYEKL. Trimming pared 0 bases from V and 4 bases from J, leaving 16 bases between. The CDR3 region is CASSQDIGSGWYNEQFF. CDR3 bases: TGCGCCAGCAGCCAAGATATTGGGAGCGGCTGGTACAATGAGCAGTTCTTC.

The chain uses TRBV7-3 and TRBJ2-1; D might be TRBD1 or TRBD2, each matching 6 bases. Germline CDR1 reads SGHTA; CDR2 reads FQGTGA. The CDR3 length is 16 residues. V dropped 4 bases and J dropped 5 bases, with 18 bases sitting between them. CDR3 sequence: CASSSKGGSADNEQFF. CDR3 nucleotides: TGTGCCAGCAGCTCTAAAGGGGGGTCAGCTGACAATGAGCAGTTCTTC. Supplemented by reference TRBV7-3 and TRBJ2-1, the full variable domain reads GAGVSQTPSNKVTEKGKYVELRCDPISGHTALYWYRQSLGQGPEFLIYFQGTGAADDSGLPNDRFFAVRPEGSVSTLKIQRTERGDSAVYLCASSSKGGSADNEQFFGPGTRLTVL.

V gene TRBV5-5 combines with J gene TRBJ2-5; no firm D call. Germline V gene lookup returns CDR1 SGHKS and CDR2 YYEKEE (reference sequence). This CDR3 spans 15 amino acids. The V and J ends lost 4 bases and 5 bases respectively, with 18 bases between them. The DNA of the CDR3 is TGTGCCAGCAGCCATCCGGTTGAGGTAGGGGAGACCCAGTACTTC. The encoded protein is CASSHPVEVGETQYF.

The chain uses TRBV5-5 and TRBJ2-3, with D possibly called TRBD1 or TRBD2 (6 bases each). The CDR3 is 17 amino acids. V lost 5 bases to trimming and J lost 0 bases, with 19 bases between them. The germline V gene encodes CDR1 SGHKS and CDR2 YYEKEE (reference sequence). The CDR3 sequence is CASRDAWGAVSTDTQYF. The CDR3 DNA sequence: TGTGCCAGCAGGGATGCCTGGGGGGCAGTAAGCACAGATACGCAGTATTTT.